A selection of T cell receptor beta chains follows, all from one sample in a study of shared clonotypes between healthy human individuals. TCRdb keeps only in-frame clones here, not all; method: immunoSEQ multiplex PCR. This sample has hundreds of thousands of clones, with around four fifths found just once. The sequenced sample was memory CD4+ T cells sorted from blood. The receptor source for this set is a woman in her thirties in good health. Each CDR3 is given with its conserved first and last residue. D genes are given only for firm matches. The listing skips clone size in some rows; elsewhere it reads once, few, many or a size class.

j_call	v_call	clone_size	d_call	cdr3_length	cdr3_aa	cdr3_nt
TRBJ1-4	TRBV5-6	-	-	15	CASRQTGKGDEKLFF	TGTGCCAGCAGACAAACAGGGAAGGGGGATGAAAAACTGTTTTTT
TRBJ1-2	TRBV7-9	few	-	13	CASSLDVRGGYTF	TGTGCCAGCAGCTTAGATGTCAGAGGCGGCTACACCTTC
TRBJ2-2	TRBV19	-	-	15	CASRGLARDTGELFF	TGTGCCAGTAGAGGCCTAGCGAGAGACACCGGGGAGCTGTTTTTT
TRBJ1-2	TRBV28	-	-	14	CASSFGSGTYGYTF	TGTGCCAGCAGTTTCGGGTCAGGAACATATGGCTACACCTTC
TRBJ2-7	TRBV28	-	TRBD1	15	CASSKGQLVPYEQYF	TGTGCCAGCAGCAAGGGACAGCTGGTACCCTACGAGCAGTACTTC
TRBJ2-2	TRBV4-1	-	TRBD2	15	CASSHAGTSSGELFF	TGCGCCAGCAGCCATGCTGGGACTAGCTCCGGGGAGCTGTTTTTT
TRBJ1-5	TRBV28	-	-	16	CASSTGPPRSNQPQHF	TGTGCCAGCAGTACCGGGCCACCTCGGAGCAATCAGCCCCAGCATTTT
TRBJ2-7	TRBV14	-	-	13	CASSQVAESEQYF	TGTGCCAGCAGCCAAGTTGCGGAGTCCGAGCAGTACTTC
TRBJ1-2	TRBV2	-	-	13	CASSDGQGLGYTF	TGTGCCAGCAGTGACGGGCAGGGACTTGGCTACACCTTC
TRBJ2-5	TRBV2	-	-	17	CASSEWWRPLQKETQYF	TGTGCCAGCAGTGAATGGTGGCGGCCACTCCAAAAAGAGACCCAGTACTTC
TRBJ2-3	TRBV20-1	-	-	11	CSARDRDTQYF	TGCAGTGCTAGAGACAGGGATACGCAGTATTTT